The source of this T cell receptor beta chain is a study of blood T cell repertoires in COVID-19. Overall study context: PBMCs, B-cell-depleted T cells, or T cells provided the cDNA or gDNA that made up the material.

In the original workflow: Reference gene primer amplification gave estimated nucleated cell counts. Measured with immunoSEQ multiplex PCR; TCRdb has only the in-frame clones, and not every one. The D gene and trimming were derived from the DNA, and the V and J assignments and clone size from that table. In the table there are about 320,000 clones, around 90% of which are singletons. The age range of participants was 18 to 89 years, with residence in roughly 25 US areas. Membership in each cohort depended on participant-reported clinical history. This CDR3 has 14 residues. CDR1 and CDR2 from the germline V gene are MDHEN and SYDVKM. V lost 3 bases, J lost 7 bases, and 5 bases stayed unmatched.

The specimen sequenced was PBMCs or T cells enriched from blood (not recorded which). This chain joins TRBV28 and TRBJ1-4; TRBD1 matches 7 bases. The TCR sequence derives from a man in his 60s who had recovered from COVID-19. The CDR3 region has the DNA TGTGCCAGCAGTTTTTCCGGGACAGCTGAAAAACTGTTTTTT. It encodes CASSFSGTAEKLFF.